Sequencing of this T cell receptor beta chain was carried out in a study of T cells in Graves' hyperthyroidism and ophthalmopathy. RNA transcripts served as the template for amplifying TCR beta CDR3 regions. With the HTBI primer set, the TCR CDR3 went through a first round of RT-PCR. TCRdb redid the calling of the multiplex PCR reads with MiXCR, one entry per CDR3 protein. Of approximately 400,000 distinct CDR3 sequences in the sample, roughly 15% are singletons; the top ten hold less than 20%. Ophthalmopathy cases scored 3 or more on the Clinical Activity Score and 4 or more on NOSPECS grade, with duration below 3 months. The study based diagnoses on clinical symptoms, serum thyroxine and TRAb, thyroid ultrasound and orbital computed tomography. V dropped 3 bases and J dropped 6; count of bases not matched to a gene: 11. Germline V lookup: CDR1 DFQATT, CDR2 SNEGSKA (reference sequence). The CDR3 sequence is 16 residues long.

This clonotype was found many times. Its target is not known. Regarding the study as a whole: Onset of ophthalmopathy came a median roughly 6.4 months after the model predicted it. Blood held most thyroid clonotypes expanded above 0.001 frequency.

The chain joins TRBV20-1 to TRBJ2-3; 11 nucleotides line up with TRBD2. Sequences were obtained from blood. This receptor was obtained from a woman in her twenties or thirties with Graves' ophthalmopathy. In DNA form, the CDR3 reads TGCAGTGCTAGTGCCGGTAGTAGCGGGGGGGTGGATACGCAGTATTTT. It codes for CSASAGSSGGVDTQYF.